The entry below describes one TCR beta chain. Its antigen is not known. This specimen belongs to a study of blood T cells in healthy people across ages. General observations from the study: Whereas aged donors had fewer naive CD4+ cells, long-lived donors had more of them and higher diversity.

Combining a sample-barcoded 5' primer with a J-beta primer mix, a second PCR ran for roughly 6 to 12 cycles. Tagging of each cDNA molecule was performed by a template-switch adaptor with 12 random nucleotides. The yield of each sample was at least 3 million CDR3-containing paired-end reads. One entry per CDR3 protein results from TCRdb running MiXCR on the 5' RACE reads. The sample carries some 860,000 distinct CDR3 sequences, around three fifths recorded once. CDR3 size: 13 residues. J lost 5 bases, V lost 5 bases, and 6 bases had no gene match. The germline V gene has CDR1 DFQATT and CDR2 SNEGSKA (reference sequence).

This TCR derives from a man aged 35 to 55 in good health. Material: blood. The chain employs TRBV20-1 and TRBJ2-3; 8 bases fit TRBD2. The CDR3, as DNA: TGCAGTGCTCGGACGGGGGGGTTAGATACGCAGTATTTT. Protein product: CSARTGGLDTQYF.